The 2 T cell receptor beta chains given below trace back to one sample, sequenced in a study of blood T cells in healthy people across ages. Combining a sample-barcoded 5' primer with a J-beta primer mix, a second PCR ran for about 6 to 12 cycles. A single record per CDR3 protein comes from TCRdb applying MiXCR to the 5' RACE reads. The repertoire consists of roughly 900,000 distinct CDR3 sequences, with 25% to 30% occurring once and the leading ten covering 17%. The material sequenced was blood. Receptors were obtained from a woman over 75 in good health.

The chain has TRBV12-3 or TRBV12-4 and TRBJ2-3; TRBD1 matches at 10 bases. The CDR3 covers 14 residues. V lost 6 bases, J lost 8 bases, and 8 bases stayed unmatched. The CDR3, as DNA: TGTGCCAGCAGCCCCGAGACAGGGGGCGGTACGCAGTATTTT. It encodes CASSPETGGGTQYF.

The count of this clonotype is one. This sequence joins TRBV5-1 and TRBJ2-7; tentatively, D is TRBD1 or TRBD2 (5 bases each). The CDR3 is made up of 14 amino acids. Between the trimmed V and J ends, which lost 4 bases and 2 bases, there was a span of 13 bases. The V gene's germline CDR1 is SGHRS and CDR2 YFSETQ. CDR3 coding DNA: TGCGCCAGCAGCGCTGGGGACCCCACCTACGAGCAGTACTTC. Protein: CASSAGDPTYEQYF.